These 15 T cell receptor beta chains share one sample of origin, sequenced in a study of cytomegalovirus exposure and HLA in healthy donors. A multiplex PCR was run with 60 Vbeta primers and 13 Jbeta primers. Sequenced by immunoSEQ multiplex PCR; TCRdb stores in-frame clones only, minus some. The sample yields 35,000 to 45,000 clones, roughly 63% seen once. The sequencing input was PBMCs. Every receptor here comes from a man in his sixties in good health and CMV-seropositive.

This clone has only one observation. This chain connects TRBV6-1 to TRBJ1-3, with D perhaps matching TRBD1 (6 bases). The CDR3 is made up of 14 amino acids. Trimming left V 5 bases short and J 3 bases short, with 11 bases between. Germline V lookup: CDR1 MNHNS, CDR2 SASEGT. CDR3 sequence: CASSLGQLGNTIYF. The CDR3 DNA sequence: TGTGCCAGCAGTCTAGGACAGCTTGGAAACACCATATATTTT.

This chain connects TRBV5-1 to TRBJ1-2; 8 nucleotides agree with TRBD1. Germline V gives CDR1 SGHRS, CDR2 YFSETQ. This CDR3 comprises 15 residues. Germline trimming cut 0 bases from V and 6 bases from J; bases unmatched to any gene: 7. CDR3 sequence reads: CASSLAGAGGNGYTF. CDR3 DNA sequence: TGCGCCAGCAGCTTGGCTGGCGCAGGGGGCAATGGCTACACCTTC.

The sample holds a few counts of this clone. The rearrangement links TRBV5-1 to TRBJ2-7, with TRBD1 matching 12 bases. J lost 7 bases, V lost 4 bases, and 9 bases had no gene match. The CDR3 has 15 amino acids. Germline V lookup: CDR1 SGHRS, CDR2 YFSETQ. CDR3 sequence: CASSMGQGAPGEQYF. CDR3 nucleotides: TGCGCCAGCAGCATGGGACAGGGGGCACCGGGGGAGCAGTACTTC.

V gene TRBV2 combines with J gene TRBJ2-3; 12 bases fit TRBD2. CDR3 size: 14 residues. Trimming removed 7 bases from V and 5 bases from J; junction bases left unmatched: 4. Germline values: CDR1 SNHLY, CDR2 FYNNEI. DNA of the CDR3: TGTGCCAGCAACGGACTAGCGGGGCTAGATACGCAGTATTTT. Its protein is CASNGLAGLDTQYF.

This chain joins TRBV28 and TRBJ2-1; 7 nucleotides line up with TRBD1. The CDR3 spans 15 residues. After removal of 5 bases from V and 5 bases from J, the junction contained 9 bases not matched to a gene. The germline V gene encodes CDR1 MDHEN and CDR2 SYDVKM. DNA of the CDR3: TGTGCCAGCAGTAAACAGGGGCCCATTAACAATGAGCAGTTCTTC. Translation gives CASSKQGPINNEQFF.

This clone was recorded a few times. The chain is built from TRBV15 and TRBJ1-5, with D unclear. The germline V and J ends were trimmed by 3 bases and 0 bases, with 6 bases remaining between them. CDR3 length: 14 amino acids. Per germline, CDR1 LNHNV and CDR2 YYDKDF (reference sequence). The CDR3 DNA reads TGTGCCACCAGCAGTAGAGGTAGCAATCAGCCCCAGCATTTT. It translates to CATSSRGSNQPQHF.

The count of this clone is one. The CDR3 DNA reads TGTGCCAGCAGCAAAGGGACAGGAGACACAGATACGCAGTATTTT. As protein: CASSKGTGDTDTQYF. The chain joins TRBV7-9 to TRBJ2-3; 8 bases fit TRBD1. The J segment lost 2 bases and the V segment lost 5 bases, leaving 6 bases of the junction unmatched. The length of the CDR3 is 15 residues. Germline CDR1 and CDR2: SEHNR and FQNEAQ (reference sequence).

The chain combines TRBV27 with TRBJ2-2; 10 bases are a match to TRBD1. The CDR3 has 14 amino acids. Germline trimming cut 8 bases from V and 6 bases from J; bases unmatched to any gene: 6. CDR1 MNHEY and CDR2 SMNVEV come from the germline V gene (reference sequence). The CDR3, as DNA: TGTGCCAGCGGACAGGGGGTTAACCCCGGGGAGCTGTTTTTT. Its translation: CASGQGVNPGELFF.

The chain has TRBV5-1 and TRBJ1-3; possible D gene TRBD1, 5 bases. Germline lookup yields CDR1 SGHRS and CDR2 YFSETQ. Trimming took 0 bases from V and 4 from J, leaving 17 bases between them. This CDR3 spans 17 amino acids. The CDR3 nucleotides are TGCGCCAGCAGCTTGGCCGCCCAGGGCGTAGTCGGAAACACCATATATTTT. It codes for CASSLAAQGVVGNTIYF.

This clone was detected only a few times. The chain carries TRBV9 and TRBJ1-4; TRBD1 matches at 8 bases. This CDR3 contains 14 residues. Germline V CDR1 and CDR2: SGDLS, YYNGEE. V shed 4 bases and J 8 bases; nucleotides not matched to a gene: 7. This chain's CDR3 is CASSSDREMEKLFF. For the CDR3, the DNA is TGTGCCAGCAGCTCGGACAGGGAGATGGAAAAACTGTTTTTT.

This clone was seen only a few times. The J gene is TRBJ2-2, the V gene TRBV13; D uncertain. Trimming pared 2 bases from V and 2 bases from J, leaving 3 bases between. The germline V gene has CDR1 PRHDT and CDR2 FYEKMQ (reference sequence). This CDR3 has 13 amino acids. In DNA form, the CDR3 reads TGTGCCAGCAGCTTACGTAACACCGGGGAGCTGTTTTTT. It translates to CASSLRNTGELFF. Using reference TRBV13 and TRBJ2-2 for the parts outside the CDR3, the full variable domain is AAGVIQSPRHLIKEKRETATLKCYPIPRHDTVYWYQQGPGQDPQFLISFYEKMQSDKGSIPDRFSAQQFSDYHSELNMSSLELGDSALYFCASSLRNTGELFFGEGSRLTVL.

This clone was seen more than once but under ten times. The CDR3 region is CASSEGAIGTDTQYF. In DNA form, the CDR3 reads TGTGCCAGCAGTGAAGGGGCAATTGGCACAGATACGCAGTATTTT. The rearrangement joins TRBV6-1 to TRBJ2-3; unclear D gene. Trimming shortened V by 1 base and J by 1 base, and 9 bases separated the two germline ends. The CDR3 has 15 amino acids. From germline, CDR1 is MNHNS and CDR2 SASEGT.

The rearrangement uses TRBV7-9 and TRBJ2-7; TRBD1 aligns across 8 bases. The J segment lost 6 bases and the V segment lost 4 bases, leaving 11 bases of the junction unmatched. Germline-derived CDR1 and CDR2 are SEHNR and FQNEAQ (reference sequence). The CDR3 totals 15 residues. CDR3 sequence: CASSSYQGAMSEQYF. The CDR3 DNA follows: TGTGCCAGCAGCTCCTATCAGGGGGCTATGAGCGAGCAGTACTTC.

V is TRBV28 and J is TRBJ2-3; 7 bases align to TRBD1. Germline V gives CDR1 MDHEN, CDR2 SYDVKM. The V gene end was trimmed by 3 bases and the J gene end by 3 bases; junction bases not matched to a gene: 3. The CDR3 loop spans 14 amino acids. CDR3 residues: CASSLQQGTDTQYF. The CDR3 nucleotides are TGTGCCAGCAGTTTGCAACAGGGGACAGATACGCAGTATTTT.

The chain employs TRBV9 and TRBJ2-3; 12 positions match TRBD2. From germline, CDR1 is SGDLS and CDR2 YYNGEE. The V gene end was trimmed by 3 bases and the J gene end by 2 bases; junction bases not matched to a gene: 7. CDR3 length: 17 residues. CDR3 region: CASSEALAGGDTDTQYF. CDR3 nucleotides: TGTGCCAGCAGCGAAGCCCTAGCGGGAGGGGACACAGATACGCAGTATTTT. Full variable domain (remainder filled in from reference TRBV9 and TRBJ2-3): DSGVTQTPKHLITATGQRVTLRCSPRSGDLSVYWYQQSLDQGLQFLIQYYNGEERAKGNILERFSAQQFPDLHSELNLSSLELGDSALYFCASSEALAGGDTDTQYFGPGTRLTVL.